The sequence of this T cell receptor beta chain was determined in a study of blood T cell repertoires in COVID-19. Per germline, CDR1 SGDLS and CDR2 YYNGEE. The CDR3 loop spans 13 amino acids. V dropped 3 bases and J dropped 4 bases, with 11 bases sitting between them. Profiling relied on immunoSEQ multiplex PCR, and the TCRdb table lists in-frame clones only, not all of them. The profile shows about 180,000 clones, roughly nine tenths of them singletons. Sequenced sample: peripheral blood. The receptor was isolated from a man in his late teens or twenties who had recovered from COVID-19. This chain uses TRBV9 with TRBJ2-7; no definite D call. The CDR3 nucleotides are TGTGCCAGCAGCGAAGAGAGAGTATACGAGCAGTACTTC. Translated, it gives CASSEERVYEQYF.